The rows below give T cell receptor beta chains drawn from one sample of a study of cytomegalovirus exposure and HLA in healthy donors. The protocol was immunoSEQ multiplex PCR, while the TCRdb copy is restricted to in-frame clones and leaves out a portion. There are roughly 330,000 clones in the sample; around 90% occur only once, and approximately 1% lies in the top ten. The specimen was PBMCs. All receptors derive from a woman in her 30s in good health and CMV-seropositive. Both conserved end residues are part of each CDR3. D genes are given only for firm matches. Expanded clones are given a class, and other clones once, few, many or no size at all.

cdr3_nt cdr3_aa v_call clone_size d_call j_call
TGTGCCAGCAGCGTAGATGAAGAGGCAGAGGCTTTCTTT CASSVDEEAEAFF TRBV9 . . TRBJ1-1
TGCGCCAGCAGCCGACCTGGGACCTCTAACACTGAAGCTTTCTTT CASSRPGTSNTEAFF TRBV4-1 . . TRBJ1-1
TGTGCCTGGAGTCAAGCCTCCGGGACAACGAACACCGGGGAGCTGTTTTTT CAWSQASGTTNTGELFF TRBV30 . . TRBJ2-2
TGTGCCAGCAGCAGGAGGTGGCCCATTGGCTACACCTTC CASSRRWPIGYTF TRBV28 . . TRBJ1-2
TGCGCCAGCAGCTTTGGTGGCAGGGGACTAGCGGGACCGCATACCTCCTACAATGAGCAGTTCTTC CASSFGGRGLAGPHTSYNEQFF TRBV5-1 . TRBD2 TRBJ2-1
TGTGCCAGCAACTTCGTCTCTAGCGGGGGTCCCTCCGGCTCCTACAATGAGCAGTTCTTC CASNFVSSGGPSGSYNEQFF TRBV11-3 . TRBD2 TRBJ2-1
TGTGCCAGCAGCCAATCGGAGGGGGGTAGCACAGATACGCAGTATTTT CASSQSEGGSTDTQYF TRBV16 . . TRBJ2-3
TGTGCCAGCTCACCTGGAAGGGGGTCAGGCGAGCAGTACTTC CASSPGRGSGEQYF TRBV18 . . TRBJ2-7
TGCAGCGTTGAAGATCCAGGAAGGGGGGAGACCCAGTACTTC CSVEDPGRGETQYF TRBV29-1 . . TRBJ2-5
TGTGCCTGGAGTCTAGGGGATACCTACGAGCAGTACTTC CAWSLGDTYEQYF TRBV30 . . TRBJ2-7
TGTGCCAGCAGTGTGGGACTAGCGGGAGCGGAGCAGTACTTC CASSVGLAGAEQYF TRBV2 few TRBD2 TRBJ2-7
TGTGCCAGCAGCTTAGATCGAACCGGGACAGGTGACTACGAGCAGTACTTC CASSLDRTGTGDYEQYF TRBV11-2 . TRBD1 TRBJ2-7
TGTGCCTGGAGTGGGCAGCTAAATCAGCCCCAGCATTTT CAWSGQLNQPQHF TRBV30 few . TRBJ1-5
TGCGCCAGCGCGCAGGAGAGTGCTAACTATGGCTACACCTTC CASAQESANYGYTF TRBV5-1 few . TRBJ1-2
TGTGCCAGCAGTCACGCGGGACTCGCCTCCTACGAGCAGTACTTC CASSHAGLASYEQYF TRBV27 few . TRBJ2-7
TGTGCCAGCAGTCACCCGGGACAGGGGTCGTACGAGCAGTACTTC CASSHPGQGSYEQYF TRBV14 . TRBD1 TRBJ2-7
TGTGCCAGCAGCAAGCGTCAGCCCCAGCATTTT CASSKRQPQHF TRBV21-1 . . TRBJ1-5
TGTGCCAGCAGCTTGGGTCGCTCTGGAAACACCATATATTTT CASSLGRSGNTIYF TRBV5-6 . . TRBJ1-3
TGTGCCAGACAGGGACAGGGGAACAATGAGCAGTTCTTC CARQGQGNNEQFF TRBV6-5 . TRBD1 TRBJ2-1
TGTGCCTGGATGCAGGGGCACGCTGAAGCTTTCTTT CAWMQGHAEAFF TRBV30 . . TRBJ1-1
TGCGCCAGCAGCCAAGGCCCCGGGGAGCTGTTTTTT CASSQGPGELFF TRBV4-1 . . TRBJ2-2
TGTGCCAGCAGTGATTATGGACAGCCCCAGCATTTT CASSDYGQPQHF TRBV2 . . TRBJ1-5
TGTGCCAGTAGTATAGTGGGGGGGGCTCTTATGGGTGAGCAGTTCTTC CASSIVGGALMGEQFF TRBV19 . . TRBJ2-1
TGTGCCAGCAGTTACACTCGGGGCATTGAAGCTTTCTTT CASSYTRGIEAFF TRBV6-5 . . TRBJ1-1
TGTGCCAGCAGCTTAAGGGGGGGGTTCAATCAGCCCCAGCATTTT CASSLRGGFNQPQHF TRBV7-2 . . TRBJ1-5
TGCGCCAGCAGCTTTCTGGGGCAAACTAATGAAAAACTGTTTTTT CASSFLGQTNEKLFF TRBV5-1 . . TRBJ1-4
TGTGCCAGCAGCTACGCATCAAAGGCCAAAAACATTCAGTACTTC CASSYASKAKNIQYF TRBV7-3 . . TRBJ2-4
TGTGCCAGCAGTAGAAATAGACAGTCCGCTCAGGTCTTC CASSRNRQSAQVF TRBV2 . . TRBJ1-2
TGCGCCAGCAGCCACTCAGGGAGCGGGAGCTACGAGCAGTACTTC CASSHSGSGSYEQYF TRBV4-3 . TRBD2 TRBJ2-7
TGTGCCAGCAGCCCGGGGGGGTTGGTGAAGTTCGACTATGGCTACACCTTC CASSPGGLVKFDYGYTF TRBV7-2 . . TRBJ1-2
TGTGCCAGCAGCCGGACTGGGCTGGGGGAGCTGTTTTTT CASSRTGLGELFF TRBV11-3 . . TRBJ2-2
TGTGCCAGCAGTGAGGGACAGGGTGCCGATGAGCAGTTCTTC CASSEGQGADEQFF TRBV6-1 few TRBD1 TRBJ2-1
TGTGCCAGCAGCTCGATGACAGGCTCCAATCAGCCCCAGCATTTT CASSSMTGSNQPQHF TRBV7-6 few . TRBJ1-5
TGTGCCAGCAGGGGTACTAGCGGGGGACGCCAAGAGACCCAGTACTTC CASRGTSGGRQETQYF TRBV27 . TRBD2 TRBJ2-5
TGTGCCAGCTCACTTGGGTCCAATAGCAATCAGCCCCAGCATTTT CASSLGSNSNQPQHF TRBV18 . . TRBJ1-5
TGTGCCAGCAGTAGAGACTCAGGGATAAACTATGGCTACACCTTC CASSRDSGINYGYTF TRBV2 . . TRBJ1-2
TGCGCCAGCAGTGAGCCTCAGATCGAGCAGTACTTC CASSEPQIEQYF TRBV10-2 . . TRBJ2-7
TGCAGCGTCGGTCCTGGCACTGAAGCTTTCTTT CSVGPGTEAFF TRBV29-1 . . TRBJ1-1